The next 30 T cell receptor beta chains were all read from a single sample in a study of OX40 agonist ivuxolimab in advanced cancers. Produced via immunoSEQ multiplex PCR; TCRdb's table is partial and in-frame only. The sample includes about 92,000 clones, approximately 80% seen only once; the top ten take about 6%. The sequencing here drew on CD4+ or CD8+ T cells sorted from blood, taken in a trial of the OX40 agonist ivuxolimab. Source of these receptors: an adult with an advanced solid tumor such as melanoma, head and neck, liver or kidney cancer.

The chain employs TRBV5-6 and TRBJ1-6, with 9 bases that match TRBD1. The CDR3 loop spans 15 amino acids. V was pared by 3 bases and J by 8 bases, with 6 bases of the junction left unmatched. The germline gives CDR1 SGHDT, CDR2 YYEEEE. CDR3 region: CASSWGQGVDSPLHF. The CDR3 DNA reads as TGTGCCAGCAGCTGGGGACAGGGAGTGGATTCACCCCTCCACTTT. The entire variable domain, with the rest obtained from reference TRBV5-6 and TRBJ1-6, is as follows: DAGVTQSPTHLIKTRGQQVTLRCSPKSGHDTVSWYQQALGQGPQFIFQYYEEEERQRGNFPDRFSGHQFPNYSSELNVNALLLGDSALYLCASSWGQGVDSPLHFGNGTRLTVT.

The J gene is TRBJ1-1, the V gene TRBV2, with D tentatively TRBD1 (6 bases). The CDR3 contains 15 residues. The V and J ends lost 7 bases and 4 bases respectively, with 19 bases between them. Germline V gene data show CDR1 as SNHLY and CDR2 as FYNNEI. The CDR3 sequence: CASNPTGTRGTEAFF. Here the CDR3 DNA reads TGTGCCAGCAACCCCACAGGGACCCGAGGCACTGAAGCTTTCTTT.

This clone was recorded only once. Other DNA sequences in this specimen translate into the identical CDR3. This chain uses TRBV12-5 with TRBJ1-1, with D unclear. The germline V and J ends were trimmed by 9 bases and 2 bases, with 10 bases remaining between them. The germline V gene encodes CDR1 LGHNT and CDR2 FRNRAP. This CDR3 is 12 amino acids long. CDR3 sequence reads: CASRRTNTEAFF. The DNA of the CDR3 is TGTGCTAGCAGACGGACCAACACTGAAGCTTTCTTT.

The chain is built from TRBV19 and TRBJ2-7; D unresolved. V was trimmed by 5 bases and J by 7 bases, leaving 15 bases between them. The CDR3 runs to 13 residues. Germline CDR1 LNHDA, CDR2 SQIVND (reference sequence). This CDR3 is CASSPGARWEQYF. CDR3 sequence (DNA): TGTGCCAGTAGTCCCGGCGCTAGATGGGAGCAGTACTTC.

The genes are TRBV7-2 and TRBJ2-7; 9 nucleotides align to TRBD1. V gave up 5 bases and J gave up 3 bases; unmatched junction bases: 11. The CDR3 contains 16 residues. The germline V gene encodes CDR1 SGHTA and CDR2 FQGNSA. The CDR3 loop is CASSLVSGQGFYEQYF. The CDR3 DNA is TGTGCCAGCAGCCTAGTGTCGGGACAGGGCTTCTACGAGCAGTACTTC.

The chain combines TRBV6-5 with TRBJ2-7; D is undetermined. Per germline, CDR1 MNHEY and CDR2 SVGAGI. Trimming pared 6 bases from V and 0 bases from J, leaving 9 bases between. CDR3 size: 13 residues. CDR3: CASRTQSSYEQYF. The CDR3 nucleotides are TGTGCCAGCAGGACGCAGAGCTCCTACGAGCAGTACTTC.

In DNA form, the CDR3 reads TGTGCCAGTACCCCCCTTGGGAGGTCTAGCGGGGAGCTGTTTTTT. This sequence encodes CASTPLGRSSGELFF. The chain joins TRBV19 to TRBJ2-2; weak D call: TRBD2 (6 bases). V was pared by 7 bases and J by 7 bases, with 19 bases between. The CDR3 is made up of 15 amino acids. Germline V gene data show CDR1 as LNHDA and CDR2 as SQIVND (reference sequence).

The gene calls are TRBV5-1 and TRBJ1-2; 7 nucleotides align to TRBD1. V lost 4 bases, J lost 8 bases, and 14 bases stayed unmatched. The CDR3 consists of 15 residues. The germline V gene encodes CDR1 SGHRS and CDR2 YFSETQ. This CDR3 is CASSPPGTVGYGYTF. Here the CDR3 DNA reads TGCGCCAGCAGCCCACCTGGGACAGTTGGGTACGGCTACACCTTC.

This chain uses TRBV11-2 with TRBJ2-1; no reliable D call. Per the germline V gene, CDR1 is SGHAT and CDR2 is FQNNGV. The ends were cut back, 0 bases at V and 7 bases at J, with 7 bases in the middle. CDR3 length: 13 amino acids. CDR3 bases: TGTGCCAGCAGCTTAGATCGCCGAAATGAGCAGTTCTTC. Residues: CASSLDRRNEQFF.

The CDR3 bases are TGTGCCACCAGCGCCCGGGACGGCGACTATGGCTACACCTTC. Translating it yields CATSARDGDYGYTF. V is TRBV15 and J is TRBJ1-2; maybe TRBD1 (5 bases). This CDR3 has 14 amino acids. The germline V gene has CDR1 LNHNV and CDR2 YYDKDF (reference sequence). V lost 5 bases to trimming and J lost 3 bases, with 13 bases between them.

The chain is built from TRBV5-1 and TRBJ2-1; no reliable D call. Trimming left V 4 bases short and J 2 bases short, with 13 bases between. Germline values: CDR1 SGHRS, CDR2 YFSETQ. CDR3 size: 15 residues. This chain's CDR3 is CASSTGLTTYNEQFF. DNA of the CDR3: TGCGCCAGCAGCACGGGCCTGACCACCTACAATGAGCAGTTCTTC. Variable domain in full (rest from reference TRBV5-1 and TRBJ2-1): KAGVTQTPRYLIKTRGQQVTLSCSPISGHRSVSWYQQTPGQGLQFLFEYFSETQRNKGNFPGRFSGRQFSNSRSEMNVSTLELGDSALYLCASSTGLTTYNEQFFGPGTRLTVL.

CDR3 protein: CASSLDGYLPYNEQFF. In DNA form, the CDR3 reads TGTGCCAGCAGCTTAGACGGCTACCTCCCCTACAATGAGCAGTTCTTC. This chain links TRBV7-9 with TRBJ2-1; D is unresolved. The germline gives CDR1 SEHNR, CDR2 FQNEAQ (reference sequence). V lost 1 base to trimming and J lost 2 bases, with 12 bases between them. The CDR3 loop spans 16 amino acids.

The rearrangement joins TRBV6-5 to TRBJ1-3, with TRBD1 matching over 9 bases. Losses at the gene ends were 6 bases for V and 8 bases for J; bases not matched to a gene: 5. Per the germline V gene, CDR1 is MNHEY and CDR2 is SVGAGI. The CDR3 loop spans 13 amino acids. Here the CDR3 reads CASSLGQGHTIYF. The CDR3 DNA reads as TGTGCCAGCAGCCTGGGACAGGGACACACCATATATTTT.

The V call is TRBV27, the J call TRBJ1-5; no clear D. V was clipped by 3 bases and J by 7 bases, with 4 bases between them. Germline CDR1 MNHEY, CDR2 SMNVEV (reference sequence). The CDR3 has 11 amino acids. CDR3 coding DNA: TGTGCCAGCAGTTTGATACAGCCCCAGCATTTT. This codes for CASSLIQPQHF.

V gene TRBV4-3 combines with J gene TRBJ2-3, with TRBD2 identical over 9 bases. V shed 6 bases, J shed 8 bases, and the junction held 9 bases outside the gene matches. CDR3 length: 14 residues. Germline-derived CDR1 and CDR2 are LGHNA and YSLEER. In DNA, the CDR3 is TGCGCCAGCAGTACCAAGCGGGGGGACGTTACGCAGTATTTT. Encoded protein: CASSTKRGDVTQYF.

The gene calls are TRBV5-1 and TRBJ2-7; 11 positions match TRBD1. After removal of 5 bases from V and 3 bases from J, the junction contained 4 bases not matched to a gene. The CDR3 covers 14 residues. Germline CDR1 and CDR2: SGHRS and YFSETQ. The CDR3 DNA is TGCGCCAGCAGTCCCGGGACAGGGGGCTACGAGCAGTACTTC. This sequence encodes CASSPGTGGYEQYF.

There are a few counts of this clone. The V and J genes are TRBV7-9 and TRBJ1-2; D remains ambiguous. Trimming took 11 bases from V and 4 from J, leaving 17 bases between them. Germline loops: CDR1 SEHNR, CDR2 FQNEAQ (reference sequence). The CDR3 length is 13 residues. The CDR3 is CALWLGRGYGYTF. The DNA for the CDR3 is TGTGCCCTCTGGCTGGGTCGGGGCTATGGCTACACCTTC.

The CDR3 sequence: CASSEAGTGYGYTF. CDR3 DNA sequence: TGTGCCAGCAGTGAAGCGGGCACCGGCTATGGCTACACCTTC. The rearrangement uses TRBV6-1 and TRBJ1-2; D ambiguous. This CDR3 has 14 amino acids. V was shortened by 0 bases and J by 4 bases, with 9 bases between the two germline ends. Germline V gene lookup returns CDR1 MNHNS and CDR2 SASEGT.

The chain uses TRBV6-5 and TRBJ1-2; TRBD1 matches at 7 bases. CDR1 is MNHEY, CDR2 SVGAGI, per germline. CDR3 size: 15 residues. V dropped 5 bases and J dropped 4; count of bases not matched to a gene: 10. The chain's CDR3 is CASSLSPGQSYGYTF. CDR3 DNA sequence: TGTGCCAGCAGTCTCTCCCCGGGACAGAGCTATGGCTACACCTTC.

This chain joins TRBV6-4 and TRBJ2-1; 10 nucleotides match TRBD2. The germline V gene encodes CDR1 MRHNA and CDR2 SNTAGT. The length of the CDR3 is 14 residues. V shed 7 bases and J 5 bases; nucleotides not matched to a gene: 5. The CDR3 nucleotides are TGTGCCAGCACAAGCGGGGGGGCCCACAATGAGCAGTTCTTC. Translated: CASTSGGAHNEQFF.

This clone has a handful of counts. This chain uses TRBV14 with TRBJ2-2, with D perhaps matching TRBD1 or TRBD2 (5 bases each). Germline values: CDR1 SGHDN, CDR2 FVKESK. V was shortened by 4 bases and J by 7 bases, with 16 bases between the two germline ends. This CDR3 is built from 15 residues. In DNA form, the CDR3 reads TGTGCCAGCAGCCCCGGGGACCTGAGGATCGGGGAGCTGTTTTTT. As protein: CASSPGDLRIGELFF.

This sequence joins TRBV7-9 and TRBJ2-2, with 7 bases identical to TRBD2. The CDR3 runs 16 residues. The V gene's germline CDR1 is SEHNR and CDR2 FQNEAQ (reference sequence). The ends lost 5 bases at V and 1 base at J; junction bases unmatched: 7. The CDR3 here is CASSPTQRGNTGELFF. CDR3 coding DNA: TGTGCCAGCAGCCCCACCCAGCGGGGGAACACCGGGGAGCTGTTTTTT.

The CDR3, as DNA: TGTGCCAGCAGTCTCCCCCCCCGTAGCGGGAGGGCCCTCGGTGAGCAGTTCTTC. It yields the protein CASSLPPRSGRALGEQFF. This rearrangement joins TRBV27 to TRBJ2-1; 11 positions agree with TRBD2. V trimming: 5 bases; J trimming: 9 bases; junction bases outside the gene matches: 18. The CDR3 has 18 residues. Germline loops: CDR1 MNHEY, CDR2 SMNVEV (reference sequence).

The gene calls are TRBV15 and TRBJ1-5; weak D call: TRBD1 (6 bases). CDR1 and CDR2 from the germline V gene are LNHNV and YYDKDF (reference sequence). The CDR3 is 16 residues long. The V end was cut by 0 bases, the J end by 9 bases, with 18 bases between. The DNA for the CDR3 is TGTGCCACCAGCAGAGAAGCGGGGGCCCCTACCCCGCCCCAGCATTTT. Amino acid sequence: CATSREAGAPTPPQHF. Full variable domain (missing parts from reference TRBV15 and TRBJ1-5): DAMVIQNPRYQVTQFGKPVTLSCSQTLNHNVMYWYQQKSSQAPKLLFHYYDKDFNNEADTPDNFQSRRPNTSFCFLDIRSPGLGDTAMYLCATSREAGAPTPPQHFGDGTRLSIL.

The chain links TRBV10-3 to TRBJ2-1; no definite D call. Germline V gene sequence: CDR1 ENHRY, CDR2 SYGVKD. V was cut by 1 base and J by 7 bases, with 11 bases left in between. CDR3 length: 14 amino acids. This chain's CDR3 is CAISELAAQNEQFF. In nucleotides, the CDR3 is TGTGCCATCAGTGAGTTGGCCGCACAAAATGAGCAGTTCTTC.

CDR3 in DNA: TGCGCCAGCAGCGCAGACCCAGGGGAAGGCACTGAAGCTTTCTTT. It encodes CASSADPGEGTEAFF. This rearrangement joins TRBV5-1 to TRBJ1-1; TRBD1 might be the D (6 bases). Between the trimmed V and J ends, which lost 4 bases and 4 bases, there was a span of 17 bases. CDR1 is SGHRS and CDR2 is YFSETQ in the germline V gene. The CDR3 is made up of 15 amino acids. Filled out from reference TRBV5-1 and TRBJ1-1, the complete variable domain reads KAGVTQTPRYLIKTRGQQVTLSCSPISGHRSVSWYQQTPGQGLQFLFEYFSETQRNKGNFPGRFSGRQFSNSRSEMNVSTLELGDSALYLCASSADPGEGTEAFFGQGTRLTVV.

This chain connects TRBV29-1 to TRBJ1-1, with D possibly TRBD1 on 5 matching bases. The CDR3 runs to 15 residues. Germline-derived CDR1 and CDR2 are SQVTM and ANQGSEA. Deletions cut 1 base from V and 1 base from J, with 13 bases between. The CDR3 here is CSVEVRGRSNTEAFF. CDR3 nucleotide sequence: TGCAGCGTTGAAGTACGGGGACGGTCGAACACTGAAGCTTTCTTT.

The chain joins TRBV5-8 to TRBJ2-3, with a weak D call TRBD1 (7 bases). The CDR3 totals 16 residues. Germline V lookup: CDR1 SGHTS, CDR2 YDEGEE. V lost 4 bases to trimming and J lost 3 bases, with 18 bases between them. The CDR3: CASSLRQGGTTDTQYF. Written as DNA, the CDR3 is TGTGCCAGCAGCCTTCGACAGGGAGGTACGACAGATACGCAGTATTTT.

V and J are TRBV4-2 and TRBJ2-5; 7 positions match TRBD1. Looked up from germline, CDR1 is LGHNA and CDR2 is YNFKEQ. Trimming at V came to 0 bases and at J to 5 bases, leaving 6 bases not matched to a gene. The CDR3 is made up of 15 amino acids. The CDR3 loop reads CASSQEGQPGETQYF. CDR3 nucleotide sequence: TGTGCCAGCAGCCAAGAGGGACAGCCCGGGGAGACCCAGTACTTC.

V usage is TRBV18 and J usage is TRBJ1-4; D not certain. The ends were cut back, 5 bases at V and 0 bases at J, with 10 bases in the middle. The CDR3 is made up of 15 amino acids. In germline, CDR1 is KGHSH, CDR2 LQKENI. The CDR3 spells CASSSLHATNEKLFF. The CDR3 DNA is TGTGCCAGCTCATCGCTACATGCAACTAATGAAAAACTGTTTTTT.